This TCR beta chain was identified in a study of blood T cell repertoires in COVID-19. Background on the study: The United States, Italy and Spain were the sources of the acute and convalescent COVID-19 samples. PBMCs, B-cell-depleted T cells, or T cells provided the cDNA or gDNA that made up the material.

In the original workflow: By means of reference gene primer amplification, nucleated cell counts were estimated. Clones were read by immunoSEQ multiplex PCR, and TCRdb kept only the in-frame ones, dropping some. V and J calls and clone size are those listed in that table; D and trimming were worked out from the DNA. The sample contains about 270,000 clones, about four fifths of which appear only once. CDR3 size: 15 residues. Germline V gene data show CDR1 as MNHEY and CDR2 as SVGAGI. Trimming took off 1 base at V and 1 base at J, with 9 bases between the two ends. Sequences were obtained from peripheral blood. The TCR comes from a woman aged 18-29 years with acute or convalescent COVID-19. The chain employs TRBV6-5 and TRBJ2-3; D is unresolved. In DNA form, the CDR3 reads TGTGCCAGCAGTTACTTCGAGTTAGGCACAGATACGCAGTATTTT. It is translated as CASSYFELGTDTQYF.